The 32 T cell receptor beta chains listed next were all sequenced from one sample in a study of blood T cell repertoires in COVID-19. Assay: immunoSEQ multiplex PCR; the TCRdb copy retains only in-frame clones and omits some. This sample carries tens of thousands of clones, about 74% of them seen once, and the ten largest clones take approximately 20%. The sequenced sample was peripheral blood. These receptors all stem from a human donor in a cohort sampled during active COVID-19.

J is TRBJ1-4 and V is TRBV4-3, with TRBD1 as a possible D gene (5 bases). The CDR3 has 15 amino acids. Germline CDR1 is LGHNA and CDR2 is YSLEER. Trimming stripped 0 bases from V and 3 bases from J, with 8 bases between. CDR3: CASSQDRVANEKLFF. The DNA for the CDR3 is TGCGCCAGCAGCCAAGACAGGGTGGCTAATGAAAAACTGTTTTTT.

This clone is classed as medium-sized. This CDR3 reads CASSVGVDTGKLFF. As DNA, the CDR3 is TGTGCCAGCAGCGTAGGGGTGGATACGGGAAAACTGTTTTTT. V and J are TRBV9 and TRBJ1-4; no firm D call. V was cut by 0 bases and J by 10 bases, with 13 bases left in between. The CDR3 is 14 amino acids. CDR1 SGDLS and CDR2 YYNGEE come from the germline V gene.

For the CDR3, the DNA is TGTGCCAGTAGTGTGGGACTAGCGGGAAGGGGAGATACGCAGTATTTT. The encoded protein is CASSVGLAGRGDTQYF. The V and J genes are TRBV19 and TRBJ2-3, with 13 bases matching TRBD2. This CDR3 region has 16 residues. V gave up 5 bases and J gave up 5 bases; unmatched junction bases: 7. Germline loops: CDR1 LNHDA, CDR2 SQIVND (reference sequence).

The genes are TRBV28 and TRBJ1-2; D is uncertain. The CDR3 is 12 residues long. V lost 2 bases to trimming and J lost 8 bases, with 9 bases between them. CDR1 and CDR2 from the germline V gene are MDHEN and SYDVKM. CDR3 protein: CASSLRAGGYTF. The CDR3 nucleotides are TGTGCCAGCAGTTTACGGGCGGGGGGCTACACCTTC.

The rearrangement links TRBV19 to TRBJ2-1; 7 nucleotides align to TRBD2. There are 15 residues in the CDR3. Germline CDR1 and CDR2: LNHDA and SQIVND (reference sequence). The V and J ends lost 4 bases and 4 bases, in that order; junction bases with no gene match: 7. CDR3 residues: CASSNPPAGYNEQFF. In nucleotides, the CDR3 is TGTGCCAGTAGTAACCCCCCAGCGGGGTACAATGAGCAGTTCTTC.

This clone was detected only once. The rearrangement uses TRBV2 and TRBJ2-6; 10 positions match TRBD2. This CDR3 has 19 amino acids. From germline, CDR1 is SNHLY and CDR2 FYNNEI. The V segment lost 3 bases and the J segment 3 bases; nucleotides outside the gene matches: 11. The CDR3 loop is CASSDSGLAGDRGANVLTF. The DNA for the CDR3 is TGTGCCAGCAGTGACTCTGGGCTAGCGGGAGATCGTGGGGCCAACGTCCTGACTTTC.

The DNA of the CDR3 is TGTGCCAGCAGCTTGGTTCAGGGGGCGTACAATGAGCAGTTCTTC. This translates into CASSLVQGAYNEQFF. This chain joins TRBV5-4 and TRBJ2-1; 8 bases line up with TRBD1. The CDR3 sequence is 15 residues long. Germline assignment: CDR1 SGHNT and CDR2 YYREEE (reference sequence). The junction had 3 bases not matched to a gene; V was cut back by 0 bases and J by 4 bases.

V gene TRBV9 combines with J gene TRBJ1-2; 9 positions agree with TRBD1. The CDR3 contains 14 residues. In germline, CDR1 is SGDLS, CDR2 YYNGEE. J was trimmed by 2 bases and V by 3 bases; bases with no gene match: 2. The CDR3 sequence: CASSAGQGNYGYTF. The CDR3 nucleotides read TGTGCCAGCAGCGCCGGACAGGGGAACTATGGCTACACCTTC.

The chain recombines TRBV11-2 with TRBJ2-7; 12 bases align to TRBD2. CDR3 length equals 14 residues. J lost 9 bases, V lost 6 bases, and 9 bases had no gene match. Germline CDR1 is SGHAT and CDR2 is FQNNGV. The CDR3 coding sequence is TGTGCCAGCAGGCGACTAGCGGGGGCTCCTGGGCAGTACTTC. This encodes CASRRLAGAPGQYF.

The chain carries TRBV6-6 and TRBJ2-7; D is undetermined. The germline V gene encodes CDR1 MNHNY and CDR2 SVGAGI (reference sequence). The V end lost 2 bases, the J end lost 0 bases, and 11 bases lay between the germline ends. The CDR3 runs to 15 residues. The CDR3 sequence: CASSYGWVASYEQYF. The DNA for the CDR3 is TGTGCCAGCAGTTACGGGTGGGTAGCCTCCTACGAGCAGTACTTC.

The chain employs TRBV5-4 and TRBJ2-2, with TRBD1 identical over 9 bases. Germline CDR1 SGHNT, CDR2 YYREEE (reference sequence). The V segment lost 4 bases and the J segment 7 bases; nucleotides outside the gene matches: 14. CDR3 length: 17 residues. DNA for the CDR3: TGTGCCAGCAGCCCTCAGGGACAGGGAGGGGGAGTCGGGGAGCTGTTTTTT. It specifies CASSPQGQGGGVGELFF.

The CDR3 reads CASSTQAGGPDTQYF. For the CDR3, the DNA is TGCGCCAGCTCTACCCAAGCGGGAGGACCAGATACGCAGTATTTT. This chain connects TRBV10-2 to TRBJ2-3; 9 nucleotides match TRBD2. J was trimmed by 4 bases and V by 8 bases; bases with no gene match: 10. The CDR3 consists of 15 residues. Germline CDR1 WSHSY, CDR2 SAAADI.

The chain joins TRBV19 to TRBJ2-6; 9 bases match TRBD1. Trimming cost V 9 bases and J 3 bases; bases outside gene matches: 21. The CDR3 contains 20 residues. CDR1 and CDR2 (germline): LNHDA, SQIVND (reference sequence). The chain's CDR3 is CASLSTPGTGSLSGANVLTF. CDR3 DNA sequence: TGTGCCAGCTTATCAACCCCCGGGACAGGGAGTTTGAGTGGGGCCAACGTCCTGACTTTC.

This chain connects TRBV4-3 to TRBJ2-5; maybe TRBD2 (5 bases). The CDR3 consists of 13 residues. Germline V gene sequence: CDR1 LGHNA, CDR2 YSLEER. V was clipped by 0 bases and J by 4 bases, with 6 bases between them. CDR3 in DNA: TGCGCCAGCAGCCAAGATGGGAGAGAGACCCAGTACTTC. It yields the protein CASSQDGRETQYF.

This chain links TRBV9 with TRBJ2-1, with TRBD2 identical over 7 bases. The CDR3 is 16 residues long. Trimming cost V 3 bases and J 2 bases; bases outside gene matches: 8. The V gene's germline CDR1 is SGDLS and CDR2 YYNGEE. This CDR3 reads CASSAERLAAYNEQFF. As DNA, the CDR3 is TGTGCCAGCAGCGCAGAAAGACTAGCAGCCTACAATGAGCAGTTCTTC.

The genes are TRBV4-2 and TRBJ1-4; the match to TRBD1 covers 10 bases. Germline V gene lookup returns CDR1 LGHNA and CDR2 YNFKEQ. The V gene end was trimmed by 1 base and the J gene end by 0 bases; junction bases not matched to a gene: 17. The CDR3 runs to 22 residues. CDR3 in amino acids: CASSQGGPWGTGVGSTNEKLFF. CDR3 bases: TGTGCCAGCAGCCAAGGTGGACCGTGGGGGACAGGGGTTGGGTCAACTAATGAAAAACTGTTTTTT.

The J gene is TRBJ2-2, the V gene TRBV5-1; D is possibly TRBD2 (7 bases). This CDR3 comprises 16 residues. The ends were cut back, 0 bases at V and 0 bases at J, with 9 bases in the middle. CDR1 is SGHRS and CDR2 is YFSETQ in the germline V gene. CDR3 residues: CASSLGGGANTGELFF. CDR3 coding DNA: TGCGCCAGCAGCTTGGGCGGGGGCGCGAACACCGGGGAGCTGTTTTTT.

This clone was observed once. The chain has TRBV14 and TRBJ2-5; 7 bases are shared with TRBD1. With 2 bases clipped from V and 5 bases from J, the junction kept 8 bases outside the gene matches. The CDR3 totals 15 residues. Germline V gives CDR1 SGHDN, CDR2 FVKESK. The CDR3 here is CASSQPPTGTETQYF. CDR3 nucleotides: TGTGCCAGCAGCCAACCGCCGACAGGGACGGAGACCCAGTACTTC. Looking up the rest from reference TRBV14 and TRBJ2-5 gives the full variable domain: EAGVTQFPSHSVIEKGQTVTLRCDPISGHDNLYWYRRVMGKEIKFLLHFVKESKQDESGMPNNRFLAERTGGTYSTLKVQPAELEDSGVYFCASSQPPTGTETQYFGPGTRLLVL.

This clone was found once. The chain uses TRBV20-1 and TRBJ2-5, with TRBD2 matching 9 bases. The germline V gene encodes CDR1 DFQATT and CDR2 SNEGSKA (reference sequence). The CDR3 runs 11 residues. V was clipped by 1 base and J by 11 bases; unmatched bases: 2. In nucleotides, the CDR3 is TGCAGTGCTAGAGCTAGCGGGGCACAGTACTTC. Protein sequence: CSARASGAQYF.

This sequence joins TRBV5-1 and TRBJ2-5; 9 positions match TRBD2. Germline loops: CDR1 SGHRS, CDR2 YFSETQ. The CDR3 has 15 residues. The trim removed 0 bases at V and 3 bases at J, leaving 3 bases unmatched. Here the CDR3 reads CASSLGLADKETQYF. The CDR3 DNA sequence: TGCGCCAGCAGCTTGGGACTAGCGGACAAAGAGACCCAGTACTTC. Full variable domain (rest looked up from reference TRBV5-1 and TRBJ2-5): KAGVTQTPRYLIKTRGQQVTLSCSPISGHRSVSWYQQTPGQGLQFLFEYFSETQRNKGNFPGRFSGRQFSNSRSEMNVSTLELGDSALYLCASSLGLADKETQYFGPGTRLLVL.

The chain is built from TRBV19 and TRBJ2-2; TRBD1 aligns across 7 bases. Per germline, CDR1 LNHDA and CDR2 SQIVND (reference sequence). CDR3 size: 15 residues. V was clipped by 7 bases and J by 1 base; unmatched bases: 6. The CDR3 DNA sequence: TGTGCCAGTACAAAGGGGGCACGGAACACCGGGGAGCTGTTTTTT. Translated, it gives CASTKGARNTGELFF.

This sequence joins TRBV15 and TRBJ2-3; a weak D match, TRBD2 (6 bases). The CDR3 spans 14 residues. From germline, CDR1 is LNHNV and CDR2 YYDKDF (reference sequence). The V gene lost 7 bases and the J gene lost 4 bases, with 15 bases spanning the gap. CDR3 nucleotide sequence: TGTGCCACCAACCACCCGGGCGGGGCAGATACGCAGTATTTT. It encodes CATNHPGGADTQYF.

This chain connects TRBV5-1 to TRBJ2-6; maybe TRBD2 (5 bases). CDR1 and CDR2 (germline): SGHRS, YFSETQ. Trimming took off 0 bases at V and 4 bases at J, with 11 bases between the two ends. The CDR3 has 16 residues. CDR3 sequence: CASSLVGIAGANVLTF. The DNA for the CDR3 is TGCGCCAGCAGCTTGGTGGGCATAGCGGGGGCCAACGTCCTGACTTTC.

V is TRBV14 and J is TRBJ2-1; maybe TRBD2 (5 bases). The CDR3 has 16 amino acids. The V gene's germline CDR1 is SGHDN and CDR2 FVKESK. Between the trimmed V and J ends, which lost 0 bases and 7 bases, there was a span of 16 bases. The CDR3 is CASSQDKGNLANEQFF. CDR3 nucleotides: TGTGCCAGCAGCCAAGATAAAGGCAACTTAGCGAATGAGCAGTTCTTC.

The chain joins TRBV24-1 to TRBJ2-1, with unresolved D. The V gene's germline CDR1 is KGHDR and CDR2 SFDVKD. The CDR3 totals 16 residues. V was shortened by 2 bases and J by 5 bases, with 15 bases between the two germline ends. The DNA for the CDR3 is TGTGCCACCAGTGATTCCTTGGCAGGTCAACACAATGAGCAGTTCTTC. Its translation: CATSDSLAGQHNEQFF.

In this sample, this clone turned up once. V is TRBV18 and J is TRBJ2-5; D perhaps matches TRBD2 (5 bases). CDR3 size: 14 residues. Germline values: CDR1 KGHSH, CDR2 LQKENI. V lost 1 base and J lost 4, with 10 bases in between. The CDR3 is CASSPRPAGETQYF. CDR3 sequence (DNA): TGTGCCAGCTCACCACGGCCGGCGGGAGAGACCCAGTACTTC.

Only a few counts were recorded for this clone. The chain joins TRBV2 to TRBJ2-7, with 13 bases matching TRBD2. The CDR3 has 15 amino acids. The germline V gene has CDR1 SNHLY and CDR2 FYNNEI. Germline trimming cut 3 bases from V and 4 bases from J; bases unmatched to any gene: 3. CDR3 sequence (DNA): TGTGCCAGCAGTGAGAGGACTAGCGGGAGTTACGAGCAGTACTTC. Protein: CASSERTSGSYEQYF. Supplemented by reference TRBV2 and TRBJ2-7, the full variable domain reads EPEVTQTPSHQVTQMGQEVILRCVPISNHLYFYWYRQILGQKVEFLVSFYNNEISEKSEIFDDQFSVERPDGSNFTLKIRSTKLEDSAMYFCASSERTSGSYEQYFGPGTRLTVT.

This clone was seen a few times. The rearrangement uses TRBV4-1 and TRBJ1-5; the match to TRBD1 covers 7 bases. The CDR3 runs to 18 residues. Germline-derived CDR1 and CDR2 are MGHRA and YSYEKL. Trimming at V came to 1 base and at J to 2 bases, leaving 11 bases not matched to a gene. The CDR3 DNA sequence: TGCGCCAGCAGCCAAGTTGGCGGCAGGGGGAGAGGCAATCAGCCCCAGCATTTT. Translated: CASSQVGGRGRGNQPQHF.

V and J are TRBV27 and TRBJ2-3; 13 nucleotides line up with TRBD2. The CDR3 covers 16 residues. The ends lost 5 bases at V and 1 base at J; junction bases unmatched: 3. Germline lookup yields CDR1 MNHEY and CDR2 SMNVEV (reference sequence). The CDR3 region is CASSLGLAGGTDTQYF. The CDR3 DNA is TGTGCCAGCAGTCTCGGACTAGCGGGAGGCACAGATACGCAGTATTTT.

This chain uses TRBV3-1 (or the pseudogene TRBV3-2) with TRBJ1-1, with TRBD1 matching over 7 bases. V trimming: 4 bases; J trimming: 0 bases; junction bases outside the gene matches: 8. CDR3 length: 16 amino acids. Germline assignment: CDR1 LGHDT and CDR2 YNNKEL (reference sequence). In DNA, the CDR3 is TGTGCCAGCAGCCCGGATACGGGACAGATGAACACTGAAGCTTTCTTT. This translates into CASSPDTGQMNTEAFF.

V and J are TRBV5-5 and TRBJ1-4; possible D gene TRBD1, 5 bases. Germline V gives CDR1 SGHKS, CDR2 YYEKEE (reference sequence). The germline V and J ends were trimmed by 4 bases and 5 bases, with 15 bases remaining between them. This CDR3 has 15 residues. CDR3 protein: CASSRGRAQNEKLFF. The CDR3 DNA sequence: TGTGCCAGCAGCCGTGGCAGGGCCCAGAATGAAAAACTGTTTTTT.

The V gene is TRBV10-3, the J gene TRBJ2-7, with D tentatively TRBD2 (5 bases). Germline values: CDR1 ENHRY, CDR2 SYGVKD. Between the trimmed V and J ends, which lost 4 bases and 1 base, there was a span of 5 bases. The CDR3 has 12 amino acids. As DNA, the CDR3 is TGTGCCATCAGTGGGACTTCCTACGAGCAGTACTTC. This translates into CAISGTSYEQYF.